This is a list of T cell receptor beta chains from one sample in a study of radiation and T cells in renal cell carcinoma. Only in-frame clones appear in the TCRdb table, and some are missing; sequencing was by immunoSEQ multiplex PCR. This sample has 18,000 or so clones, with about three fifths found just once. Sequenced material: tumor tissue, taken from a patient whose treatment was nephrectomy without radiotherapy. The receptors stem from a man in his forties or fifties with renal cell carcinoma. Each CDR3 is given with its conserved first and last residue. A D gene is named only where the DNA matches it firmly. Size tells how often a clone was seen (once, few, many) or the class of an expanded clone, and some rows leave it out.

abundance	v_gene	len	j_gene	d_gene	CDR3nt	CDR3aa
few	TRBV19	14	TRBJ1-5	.	TGTGCCAGTAGCCGGGAGGGGCCGCCGAAGCCCCAGCATTTT	CASSREGPPKPQHF
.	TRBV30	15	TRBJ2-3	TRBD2	TGTGCCTGGAGTGCGGGAGCGGGAGAGGCAGATACGCAGTATTTT	CAWSAGAGEADTQYF
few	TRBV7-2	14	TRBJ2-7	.	TGTGCCAGCAGCCTCTGGGGAAGCAGCTACGAGCAGTACTTC	CASSLWGSSYEQYF
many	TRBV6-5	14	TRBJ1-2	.	TGTGCCAGCAGTTACTCGGCAGGGTTGGATGGCTACACCTTC	CASSYSAGLDGYTF
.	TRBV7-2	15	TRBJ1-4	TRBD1	TGTGCCAGCAGCCCGGAGGGACAGGCTGTTGAAAAACTGTTTTTT	CASSPEGQAVEKLFF
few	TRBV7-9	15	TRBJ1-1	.	TGTGCCAGCAGCACCTTCGGACGGCAGAACACTGAAGCTTTCTTT	CASSTFGRQNTEAFF
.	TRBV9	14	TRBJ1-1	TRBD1	TGTGCCAGCAGCGTAGATTGGACAGGGACTGAAGCTTTCTTT	CASSVDWTGTEAFF
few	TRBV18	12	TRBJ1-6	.	TGTGCCAGCTCACTTTCTAATTCACCCCTCCACTTT	CASSLSNSPLHF
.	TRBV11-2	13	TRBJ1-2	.	TGTGCCAGCAGCTCTCTGGCTGACTATGGCTACACCTTC	CASSSLADYGYTF
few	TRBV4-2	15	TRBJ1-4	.	TGTGCCAGCAGCCAAGAGGCGGGGGCGGGTGAAAAACTGTTTTTT	CASSQEAGAGEKLFF
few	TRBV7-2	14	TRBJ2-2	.	TGTGCCAGCAGCCCTGGACTCGAGGCCGGGGAGCTGTTTTTT	CASSPGLEAGELFF
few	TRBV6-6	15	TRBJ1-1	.	TGTGCCAGCAGTTCACCAAAAGGACTTAACACTGAAGCTTTCTTT	CASSSPKGLNTEAFF
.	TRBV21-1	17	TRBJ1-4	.	TGTGCCAGCAGCAAAGTGGATTGCAGGGAGGGTAATGAAAAACTGTTTTTT	CASSKVDCREGNEKLFF
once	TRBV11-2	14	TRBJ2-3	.	TGTGCCAGCAGCTTAGCGGGAGTGGCGCATACGCAGTATTTT	CASSLAGVAHTQYF
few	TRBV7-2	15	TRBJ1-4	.	TGTGCCAGCAGCTTAGAACCGGGGTCGCGGGAAAAACTGTTTTTT	CASSLEPGSREKLFF
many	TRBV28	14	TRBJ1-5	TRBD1	TGTGCCAGCAGGACAGGGCGTACCAATCAGCCCCAGCATTTT	CASRTGRTNQPQHF
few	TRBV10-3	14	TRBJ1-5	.	TGTGCCATCAGTGGGGGCAGGGTAGGTCAGCCCCAGCATTTT	CAISGGRVGQPQHF
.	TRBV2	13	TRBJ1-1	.	TGTGCCAGCAGTGACCCATTGAACACTGAAGCTTTCTTT	CASSDPLNTEAFF
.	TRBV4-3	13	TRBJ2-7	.	TGCGCCAGCAGCCACGCGCCCAGAGACGAGCAGTACTTC	CASSHAPRDEQYF
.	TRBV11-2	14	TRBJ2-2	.	TGTGCCAGCAGCTTAGATAGGGAAACCGGGGAGCTGTTTTTT	CASSLDRETGELFF
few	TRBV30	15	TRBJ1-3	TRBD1	TGTGCCTGGAGTGGCGACAGGGCCGCTGGAAACACCATATATTTT	CAWSGDRAAGNTIYF
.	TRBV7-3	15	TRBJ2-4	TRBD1	TGTGCCAGCAGCTTAAGAGGACAGGTTAAAAACATTCAGTACTTC	CASSLRGQVKNIQYF
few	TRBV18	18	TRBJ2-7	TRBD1	TGTGCCAGCTCACCGCGCGTATACGGACAGGGATCCTCCTACGAGCAGTACTTC	CASSPRVYGQGSSYEQYF
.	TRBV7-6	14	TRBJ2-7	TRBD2	TGTGCCAGCAGCTTAGCTAGCGGGGCCTACGAGCAGTACTTC	CASSLASGAYEQYF
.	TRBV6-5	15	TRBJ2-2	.	TGTGCCAGCAGGTCGGACTATCTGAACACCGGGGAGCTGTTTTTT	CASRSDYLNTGELFF
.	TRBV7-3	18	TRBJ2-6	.	TGTGCCAGCAGCTTCAGTTACGGCAGGGTCTCTGGGGCCAACGTCCTGACTTTC	CASSFSYGRVSGANVLTF
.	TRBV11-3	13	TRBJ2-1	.	TGTGCCAGCAGCTTAGGTGAGGGGTGGGAGCAGTTCTTC	CASSLGEGWEQFF
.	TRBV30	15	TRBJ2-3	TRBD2	TGTGCCTGGAGTCATGGTAGCGGGAGTGCAGATACGCAGTATTTT	CAWSHGSGSADTQYF
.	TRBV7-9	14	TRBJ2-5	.	TGTGCCAGCAGCCCGAGGGACAACCGGGAGACCCAGTACTTC	CASSPRDNRETQYF
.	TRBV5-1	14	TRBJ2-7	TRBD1	TGCGCCAGCAGCACCTCGGGACAGACCTACGAGCAGTACTTC	CASSTSGQTYEQYF
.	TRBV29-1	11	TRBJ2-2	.	TGCAGCGTCTTGGGTACCGGGGAGCTGTTTTTT	CSVLGTGELFF
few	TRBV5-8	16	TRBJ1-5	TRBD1	TGTGCCAGCAGCACCTTAGAGGGGGCGCATAGACAGCCCCAGCATTTT	CASSTLEGAHRQPQHF
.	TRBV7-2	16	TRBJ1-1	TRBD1	TGTGCCAGCAGCTTAACATACAGGGGCGAGAACACTGAAGCTTTCTTT	CASSLTYRGENTEAFF
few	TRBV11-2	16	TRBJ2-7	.	TGTGCCAGCAGCTACAGTCTCACTGGGGATTCCTACGAGCAGTACTTC	CASSYSLTGDSYEQYF
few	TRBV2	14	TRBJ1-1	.	TGTGCCAGCAGTGAAGCGCGACTCACTTCTGAAGCTTTCTTT	CASSEARLTSEAFF
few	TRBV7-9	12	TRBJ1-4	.	TGTGCCAGCAGCCTAGGTAGTGAAAAACTGTTTTTT	CASSLGSEKLFF
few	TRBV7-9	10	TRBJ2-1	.	TGTGCCAGCGATGGGGGGTCCCTGTTCTTC	CASDGGSLFF
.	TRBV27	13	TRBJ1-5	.	TGTGCCAGCAGTTTGGAGAGAAATCAGCCCCAGCATTTT	CASSLERNQPQHF
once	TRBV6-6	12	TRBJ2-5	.	TGTGCCAGCAGTTCGGAATTGGAGACCCAGTACTTC	CASSSELETQYF
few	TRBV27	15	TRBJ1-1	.	TGTGCCAGCAGTTTATCGGCAGGGTGGAACACTGAAGCTTTCTTT	CASSLSAGWNTEAFF
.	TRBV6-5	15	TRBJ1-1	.	TGTGCCAGCAGTTACTACGGAAACATGAACACTGAAGCTTTCTTT	CASSYYGNMNTEAFF
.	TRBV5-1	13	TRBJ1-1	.	TGCGCCAGCAGCTTGGACAGGGTAACTGAAGCTTTCTTT	CASSLDRVTEAFF
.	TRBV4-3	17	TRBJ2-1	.	TGCGCCAGCAGCCCAGCAGTCCGGGACTCCCCCTACAATGAGCAGTTCTTC	CASSPAVRDSPYNEQFF
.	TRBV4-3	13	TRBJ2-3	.	TGCGCCAGCAGCGACAGTAACACAGATACGCAGTATTTT	CASSDSNTDTQYF
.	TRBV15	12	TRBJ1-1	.	TGTGCCACCAGCAGAGATGGGTTTGAAGCTTTCTTT	CATSRDGFEAFF
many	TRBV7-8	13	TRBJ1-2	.	TGTGCCAGCAGCCCATGGGACCGTGGAGGCTACACCTTC	CASSPWDRGGYTF
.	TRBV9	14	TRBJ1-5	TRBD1	TGTGCCAGCAGCGTCGGTCAGGGGGATCAGCCCCAGCATTTT	CASSVGQGDQPQHF
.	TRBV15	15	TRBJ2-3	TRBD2	TGTGCCACCAGCAGAGATCCGGGAGGGCCAGATACGCAGTATTTT	CATSRDPGGPDTQYF
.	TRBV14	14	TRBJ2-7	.	TGTGCCAGCAGCCCCCTCGACGGAGGGAGCGAGCAGTACTTC	CASSPLDGGSEQYF
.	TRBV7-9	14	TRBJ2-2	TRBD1	TGTGCCAGCAGCCAGGGGGCGAACACCGGGGAGCTGTTTTTT	CASSQGANTGELFF
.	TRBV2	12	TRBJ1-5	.	TGTGCCAGCAGCCGGCCAAATCAGCCCCAGCATTTT	CASSRPNQPQHF
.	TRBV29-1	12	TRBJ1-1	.	TGCAGCGTCGGCCAGGGTATCACTGAAGCTTTCTTT	CSVGQGITEAFF
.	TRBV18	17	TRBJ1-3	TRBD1	TGTGCCAGCTCACCCCACGGGACAGCGCTGGGCATTGACACCATATATTTT	CASSPHGTALGIDTIYF
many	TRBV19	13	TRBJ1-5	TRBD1	TGTGCCAGTGCCGGGACAGGGGGACAGCCCCAGCATTTT	CASAGTGGQPQHF
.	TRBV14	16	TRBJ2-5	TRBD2	TGTGCCAGCAGCCAAGGACTAGCGGGAGGGCCAGAGACCCAGTACTTC	CASSQGLAGGPETQYF
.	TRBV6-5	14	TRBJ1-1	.	TGTGCCAGCAGTTACAGGGGTCAGAACACTGAAGCTTTCTTT	CASSYRGQNTEAFF
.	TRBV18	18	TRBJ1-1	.	TGTGCCAGCTCACCTACGGGCCCCCCGGCCGGACGGGGGACAGAAGCTTTCTTT	CASSPTGPPAGRGTEAFF
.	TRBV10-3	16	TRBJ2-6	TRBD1	TGTGCCATCAGGTCGGACAGGGGGTCTGGGGCCAACGTCCTGACTTTC	CAIRSDRGSGANVLTF
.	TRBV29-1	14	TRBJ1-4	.	TGCAGCGTTGCGGAGGGGGGGGAATGGGAAAAACTGTTTTTT	CSVAEGGEWEKLFF
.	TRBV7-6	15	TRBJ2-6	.	TGTGCCAGCAGCTTAGCCGGGACTGGGGCCAACGTCCTGACTTTC	CASSLAGTGANVLTF